These 9 T cell receptor beta chains were all obtained from the same sample, sequenced in a study of Graves' ophthalmopathy and Graves' hyperthyroidism. RNA transcripts served as template for amplifying TCR beta CDR3 sequences. HTBI primers were used in a first-round RT-PCR, which preceded a second-round multiplex PCR. MiXCR, run by TCRdb on the multiplex PCR reads, gives a single entry per CDR3 protein. Here the sample spans some 240,000 distinct CDR3 sequences, around 45% being singletons. Input material: peripheral blood. The receptors derive from an adult man with Graves' ophthalmopathy.

The chain recombines TRBV7-9 with TRBJ2-7; 13 bases match TRBD2. This CDR3 contains 16 residues. Germline lookup yields CDR1 SEHNR and CDR2 FQNEAQ (reference sequence). With V trimmed by 5 bases and J by 2 bases, 6 bases remained unmatched. In DNA form, the CDR3 reads TGTGCCAGCAGCCCCAGCGGACTAGCGGGAGCCTACGAGCAGTACTTC. It translates to CASSPSGLAGAYEQYF. Looking up the rest from reference TRBV7-9 and TRBJ2-7 gives the full variable domain: DTGVSQNPRHKITKRGQNVTFRCDPISEHNRLYWYRQTLGQGPEFLTYFQNEAQLEKSRLLSDRFSAERPKGSFSTLEIQRTEQGDSAMYLCASSPSGLAGAYEQYFGPGTRLTVT.

The table lists this clonotype with many counts. V is TRBV20-1 and J is TRBJ2-7, with TRBD2 matching 8 bases. There are 14 residues in the CDR3. Unmatched junction bases numbered 7, after V lost 4 bases and J lost 2 bases. The V gene's germline CDR1 is DFQATT and CDR2 SNEGSKA (reference sequence). The CDR3 sequence is CSATAGGSPYEQYF. CDR3 nucleotides: TGCAGTGCTACGGCGGGGGGATCTCCCTACGAGCAGTACTTC.

The CDR3 sequence is CAWTPTGGAEQYF. CDR3 nucleotide sequence: TGTGCCTGGACCCCCACAGGGGGCGCCGAGCAGTACTTC. V and J are TRBV25-1 and TRBJ2-7; TRBD1 matches 9 bases. After removal of 11 bases from V and 6 bases from J, the junction contained 11 bases not matched to a gene. The CDR3 runs to 13 residues. Germline loops: CDR1 MGHDK, CDR2 SYGVNS.

The chain recombines TRBV7-8 with TRBJ1-4, with D perhaps TRBD1 (5 bases). V gave up 7 bases and J gave up 6 bases, with 21 bases separating them. This CDR3 is 16 amino acids long. Germline lookup yields CDR1 SGHVS and CDR2 FQNEAQ. The CDR3 bases are TGTGCCAGCAAGCGGGATTTGACAGCCTCCTATGAAAAACTGTTTTTT. Residues: CASKRDLTASYEKLFF.

The rearrangement uses TRBV7-9 and TRBJ1-2, with 7 bases aligning to TRBD1. The germline V gene has CDR1 SEHNR and CDR2 FQNEAQ (reference sequence). V shed 5 bases, J shed 6 bases, and the junction held 9 bases outside the gene matches. This CDR3 has 14 residues. The CDR3 spells CASSPDGQAHGYTF. The CDR3 bases are TGTGCCAGCAGCCCCGACGGACAGGCTCATGGCTACACCTTC.

The V call is TRBV7-2, the J call TRBJ2-5, with 7 bases matching TRBD2. The CDR3 has 14 residues. Germline V lookup: CDR1 SGHTA, CDR2 FQGNSA. V lost 6 bases to trimming and J lost 5 bases; unmatched junction nucleotides: 9. The CDR3 region is CASSFAGVGETQYF. CDR3 in DNA: TGTGCCAGCAGTTTTGCGGGGGTAGGGGAGACCCAGTACTTC.

J is TRBJ2-3 and V is TRBV7-2; 7 bases align to TRBD2. J was trimmed by 6 bases and V by 5 bases; bases with no gene match: 11. CDR3 length: 15 residues. In germline, CDR1 is SGHTA, CDR2 FQGNSA. CDR3 in DNA: TGTGCCAGCAGCCCTGGGGCTAGCGGTGGGGATACGCAGTATTTT. Amino acid sequence: CASSPGASGGDTQYF.

This rearrangement joins TRBV13 to TRBJ1-3; D unresolved. This CDR3 region has 13 residues. Deletions cut 6 bases from V and 7 bases from J, with 13 bases between. Germline V gives CDR1 PRHDT, CDR2 FYEKMQ (reference sequence). The chain's CDR3 is CASSSWGANTIYF. Here the CDR3 DNA reads TGTGCCAGCAGTTCGTGGGGAGCGAACACCATATATTTT.

The chain is built from TRBV19 and TRBJ2-7; 7 bases map to TRBD1. The V segment lost 5 bases and the J segment 3 bases; nucleotides outside the gene matches: 13. CDR1 and CDR2 from the germline V gene are LNHDA and SQIVND (reference sequence). The CDR3 sequence is 16 residues long. The CDR3 DNA reads TGTGCCAGTAGTTCCCCGGGGACAGCAAAACGCTACGAGCAGTACTTC. It yields the protein CASSSPGTAKRYEQYF.